The 28 T cell receptor beta chains below come from one sample, sequenced in a study of CD4 T cells in relation to SARS-CoV-2 and coronaviruses. Before the COVID-19 pandemic, during about 2010-2019, CD4+ T cells were taken from unexposed donors. The cells were cultured for approximately 10 days before CD4+ T cells were isolated. Their antigen targets remain unknown. Profiling relied on immunoSEQ multiplex PCR, and the TCRdb table lists in-frame clones only, not all of them. This table holds approximately 20,000 clones, about 79% found once. Input material: CD4+ T cells from PBMCs, cultured in vitro. The receptors were sampled from a human donor in good health.

The chain links TRBV25-1 to TRBJ1-5; D gene ambiguous. V was shortened by 8 bases and J by 3 bases, with 14 bases between the two germline ends. CDR3 size: 14 residues. Germline CDR1 and CDR2: MGHDK and SYGVNS. The CDR3 bases are TGTGCCAGCGCAAGGAGGGTGGACAATCAGCCCCAGCATTTT. As protein: CASARRVDNQPQHF. Full variable domain (outside the CDR3, taken from reference TRBV25-1 and TRBJ1-5): EADIYQTPRYLVIGTGKKITLECSQTMGHDKMYWYQQDPGMELHLIHYSYGVNSTEKGDLSSESTVSRIRTEHFPLTLESARPSHTSQYLCASARRVDNQPQHFGDGTRLSIL.

The chain recombines TRBV14 with TRBJ2-2; D may be TRBD2 (6 bases). The CDR3 spans 14 residues. V was cut by 2 bases and J by 6 bases, with 10 bases left in between. Germline CDR1 is SGHDN and CDR2 is FVKESK. The CDR3, as DNA: TGTGCCAGCAGCCAACTTGGAGGGGCCGGGGAGCTGTTTTTT. Translating gives CASSQLGGAGELFF.

This chain uses TRBV5-3 with TRBJ2-7, with D possibly being TRBD1 (6 bases). TRBV5-3 is an ORF for which the function is uncertain. The CDR3 covers 15 residues. V dropped 4 bases and J dropped 10 bases, with 24 bases sitting between them. The chain's CDR3 is CARSVQGVTRATQYF. The CDR3 bases are TGTGCCAGAAGCGTACAGGGTGTGACGAGGGCCACCCAGTACTTC.

Only one count was recorded for this clone. The chain uses TRBV5-5 and TRBJ1-1; D gene ambiguous. V lost 1 base to trimming and J lost 6 bases, with 13 bases between them. Germline values: CDR1 SGHKS, CDR2 YYEKEE (reference sequence). This CDR3 spans 14 amino acids. The CDR3 nucleotides read TGTGCCAGCAGCTTGAGTCCGAGTGTGCCTGAAGCTTTCTTT. This codes for CASSLSPSVPEAFF.

The chain joins TRBV21-1 to TRBJ2-3; whether TRBD2, the table's D call, matches the DNA was not checked. TRBV21-1 is listed as a pseudogene. This CDR3 is 13 amino acids long. The CDR3 region is CASSNRCTDTQYF. CDR3 sequence (DNA): TGTGCCAGCAGCAATCGGTGCACAGATACGCAGTATTTT.

The J gene is TRBJ1-5, the V gene TRBV19; D is perhaps TRBD1 (6 bases). Looked up from germline, CDR1 is LNHDA and CDR2 is SQIVND (reference sequence). Trimming shortened V by 3 bases and J by 0 bases, and 9 bases separated the two germline ends. The length of the CDR3 is 15 residues. CDR3 region: CASSITGTSNQPQHF. Here the CDR3 DNA reads TGTGCCAGTAGTATCACAGGGACTAGCAATCAGCCCCAGCATTTT.

This chain connects TRBV9 to TRBJ2-6; TRBD2 is a possible D gene (5 bases). The CDR3 runs 14 residues. Trimming took 3 bases from V and 2 from J, leaving 6 bases between them. CDR1 and CDR2 from the germline V gene are SGDLS and YYNGEE. CDR3 sequence: CASSARAGANVLTF. The CDR3 coding sequence is TGTGCCAGCAGCGCGCGGGCTGGGGCCAACGTCCTGACTTTC.

This clone was found a few times. This chain joins TRBV7-9 and TRBJ1-2; 7 bases match TRBD1. The CDR3 extends over 14 amino acids. The junction had 5 bases not matched to a gene; V was cut back by 3 bases and J by 4 bases. Germline values: CDR1 SEHNR, CDR2 FQNEAQ (reference sequence). The CDR3 DNA is TGTGCCAGCAGCTTCCGGGGACAGCCCTATGGCTACACCTTC. Its protein product is CASSFRGQPYGYTF.

The chain employs TRBV6-5 and TRBJ1-2; no definite D call. CDR3 length: 13 amino acids. CDR1 and CDR2 (germline): MNHEY, SVGAGI. Trimming stripped 5 bases from V and 2 bases from J, with 9 bases between. The CDR3 sequence: CASSPPGNYGYTF. The CDR3 nucleotides are TGTGCCAGCAGTCCCCCCGGGAACTATGGCTACACCTTC.

V usage is TRBV19 and J usage is TRBJ2-1; TRBD2 agrees at 11 bases. V was pared by 4 bases and J by 8 bases, with 10 bases of the junction left unmatched. This CDR3 contains 16 residues. Germline lookup yields CDR1 LNHDA and CDR2 SQIVND (reference sequence). The CDR3 bases are TGTGCCAGTAGTACCATACTAGCGGGAGTGCACGATGAGCAGTTCTTC. This encodes CASSTILAGVHDEQFF.

This rearrangement joins TRBV3-1 (or the pseudogene TRBV3-2) to TRBJ2-7; TRBD2 aligns across 7 bases. Looked up from germline, CDR1 is LGHDT and CDR2 is YNNKEL (reference sequence). V gave up 3 bases and J gave up 3 bases; unmatched junction bases: 2. The CDR3 sequence is 13 residues long. The DNA of the CDR3 is TGTGCCAGCAGCCATCGCGGGAGCTACGAGCAGTACTTC. As protein: CASSHRGSYEQYF.

This chain uses TRBV6-6 with TRBJ2-7; D might be TRBD1 (7 bases). CDR1 MNHNY and CDR2 SVGAGI come from the germline V gene (reference sequence). Trimming stripped 4 bases from V and 3 bases from J, with 13 bases between. The CDR3 is 14 residues long. The CDR3, as DNA: TGTGCCAGCAGTTCCGATCAGGGGGGCTACGAGCAGTACTTC. It yields the protein CASSSDQGGYEQYF.

Only a few counts were recorded for this clone. This rearrangement joins TRBV6-5 to TRBJ2-3; D may match TRBD1 or TRBD2 (5 bases each). This CDR3 contains 15 residues. Germline V gene data show CDR1 as MNHEY and CDR2 as SVGAGI. The ends were cut back, 6 bases at V and 9 bases at J, with 22 bases in the middle. The CDR3 DNA sequence: TGTGCCAGCAGACGGACACGGGGAACGGTAGCGACGCAGTATTTT. Translated, it gives CASRRTRGTVATQYF.

This clone has more than one count but fewer than ten. CDR3 DNA: TGTGCCAGCAGTTATTCGATGGGGCGGGAGGGCCGTACAGATACGCAGTATTTT. Amino acids: CASSYSMGREGRTDTQYF. This sequence joins TRBV6-2 or TRBV6-3 and TRBJ2-3, with 9 bases identical to TRBD2. The CDR3 is 18 residues long. V was clipped by 3 bases and J by 3 bases; unmatched bases: 13. The germline V gene encodes CDR1 MNHEY and CDR2 SVGEGT.

The chain carries TRBV21-1 and TRBJ2-7. TRBV21-1 is a known pseudogene. The CDR3 is made up of 12 amino acids. In DNA form, the CDR3 reads TGTGCCAGCAGCGGGGATACCTACGAGCAGTACTTC. Its translation is CASSGDTYEQYF.

This clone was observed a handful of times. The V call is TRBV2, the J call TRBJ1-5, with TRBD1 identical over 9 bases. Looked up from germline, CDR1 is SNHLY and CDR2 is FYNNEI. V shed 7 bases, J shed 1 base, and the junction held 2 bases outside the gene matches. There are 14 residues in the CDR3. CDR3 nucleotide sequence: TGTGCCAGCAATGGACAGGGGAGCAATCAGCCCCAGCATTTT. It specifies CASNGQGSNQPQHF.

The rearrangement links TRBV4-2 to TRBJ1-4; possible D gene TRBD1, 5 bases. The germline CDR1 and CDR2 sequences are LGHNA and YNFKEQ. With 1 base removed from V and 8 bases from J, the gap between germline ends came to 20 bases. This CDR3 is built from 17 residues. The CDR3 DNA reads as TGTGCCAGCAGCCAAGGTCTACCGTTAGGGGTTGGAGAAAAACTGTTTTTT. Its translation: CASSQGLPLGVGEKLFF.

This clone was counted only a few times. This chain links TRBV19 with TRBJ1-5, with TRBD1 matching over 8 bases. The CDR3 has 15 residues. Germline V gives CDR1 LNHDA, CDR2 SQIVND (reference sequence). Germline trimming cut 6 bases from V and 2 bases from J; bases unmatched to any gene: 6. This CDR3 reads CASRLDRVGNQPQHF. As DNA, the CDR3 is TGTGCCAGTAGGCTGGACAGGGTAGGCAATCAGCCCCAGCATTTT.

This chain joins TRBV7-9 and TRBJ1-6; D may be TRBD1 (5 bases). The V gene lost 4 bases and the J gene lost 9 bases, with 10 bases spanning the gap. The CDR3 loop spans 13 amino acids. Germline V gene lookup returns CDR1 SEHNR and CDR2 FQNEAQ (reference sequence). CDR3 amino acids: CASSSMGGSPLHF. In DNA form, the CDR3 reads TGTGCCAGCAGCTCCATGGGGGGTTCACCCCTCCACTTT.

This chain connects TRBV21-1 to TRBJ1-1. TRBV21-1 is classified as a pseudogene. The CDR3 is 14 residues long. The CDR3 nucleotides are TGTGCCAGCAGCAAAGGGACGGCGAACACTGAAGCTTTCTTT. This encodes CASSKGTANTEAFF.

The chain recombines TRBV10-3 with TRBJ2-5, with a weak D call TRBD2 (6 bases). This CDR3 is built from 12 residues. The germline CDR1 and CDR2 sequences are ENHRY and SYGVKD. The V end lost 10 bases, the J end lost 7 bases, and 16 bases lay between the germline ends. The CDR3 here is CATEPEEGTQYF. DNA for the CDR3: TGTGCCACCGAACCCGAGGAGGGGACCCAGTACTTC.

The chain couples TRBV11-3 to TRBJ1-1, with D hard to call. The CDR3 contains 14 residues. Germline V CDR1 and CDR2: SGHNT, YENEEA. V gave up 5 bases and J gave up 3 bases, with 13 bases separating them. The chain's CDR3 is CASSLAGRDTEAFF. The DNA of the CDR3 is TGTGCCAGCAGCCTAGCGGGTAGGGACACTGAAGCTTTCTTT. The whole variable domain, remainder taken from reference TRBV11-3 and TRBJ1-1, is EAGVVQSPRYKIIEKKQPVAFWCNPISGHNTLYWYLQNLGQGPELLIRYENEEAVDDSQLPKDRFSAERLKGVDSTLKIQPAELGDSAVYLCASSLAGRDTEAFFGQGTRLTVV.

V and J are TRBV7-9 and TRBJ2-6, with a tentative D call TRBD2 (7 bases). The V end was cut by 5 bases, the J end by 4 bases, with 15 bases between. CDR3 length equals 16 residues. Germline values: CDR1 SEHNR, CDR2 FQNEAQ (reference sequence). The DNA of the CDR3 is TGTGCCAGCAGCGGGGGGGGCACTCTGGGGGCCAACGTCCTGACTTTC. Translation: CASSGGGTLGANVLTF.

The chain carries TRBV6-5 and TRBJ2-2; D is undetermined. CDR3 length equals 15 residues. Germline loops: CDR1 MNHEY, CDR2 SVGAGI. Trimming took 7 bases from V and 0 from J, leaving 12 bases between them. CDR3 DNA sequence: TGTGCCAGCACAGTTGACTTCGCGAACACCGGGGAGCTGTTTTTT. It codes for CASTVDFANTGELFF.

The V gene is TRBV10-3, the J gene TRBJ1-2, with 9 bases lining up with TRBD1. The CDR3 is made up of 14 amino acids. After removal of 11 bases from V and 1 base from J, the junction contained 8 bases not matched to a gene. Germline V lookup: CDR1 ENHRY, CDR2 SYGVKD. The CDR3 bases are TGTGCCTCACAAGACAGGGGGGATAACTATGGCTACACCTTC. It specifies CASQDRGDNYGYTF.

CDR3 in DNA: TGTGCCAGCAGCTTGATCAGAAATGAGCAGTTCTTC. Amino acid sequence: CASSLIRNEQFF. The chain combines TRBV5-6 with TRBJ2-1; D gene ambiguous. The CDR3 has 12 residues. The germline V gene encodes CDR1 SGHDT and CDR2 YYEEEE. V was cut by 1 base and J by 7 bases, with 6 bases left in between.

The rearrangement links TRBV6-5 to TRBJ2-7; D not resolved. The germline V and J ends were trimmed by 0 bases and 1 base, with 13 bases remaining between them. This CDR3 is 16 amino acids long. Germline V gives CDR1 MNHEY, CDR2 SVGAGI. In DNA form, the CDR3 reads TGTGCCAGCAGTTACTCGACGGCCGTAGGATCCTACGAGCAGTACTTC. It codes for CASSYSTAVGSYEQYF.

The chain couples TRBV18 to TRBJ2-5, with 9 bases identical to TRBD2. Germline-derived CDR1 and CDR2 are KGHSH and LQKENI. Germline trimming cut 4 bases from V and 4 bases from J; bases unmatched to any gene: 4. This CDR3 is built from 14 residues. CDR3 coding DNA: TGTGCCAGCTCACTTCTAGCGGGATTAGAGACCCAGTACTTC. This gives the protein CASSLLAGLETQYF.